This T cell receptor beta chain was sequenced during a study of T cell responses to AZD1222 COVID-19 vaccine. The study, taken as a whole, reports: In all cases, repertoires were sampled only after the peak T cell response. Increased Spike-specific TCR breadth and depth were observed after two AZD1222 doses. The CD4 TCRs associated with vaccination extended across spike and predominated at 160-218 and 743-854. The sample set comprised mostly white British donors with more females, and clonal diversity was possibly underestimated.

Points on this clone: Its antigen is unknown.

Assay: immunoSEQ multiplex PCR; the TCRdb copy retains only in-frame clones and omits some. The data contain 200,000 to 250,000 clones, roughly 94% of them singletons. The CDR3 is made up of 14 amino acids. Trimming took off 3 bases at V and 6 bases at J, with 15 bases between the two ends. In germline, CDR1 is SGHDT, CDR2 YYEEEE. Sample: peripheral blood, taken 28 days after the second dose of the MenACWY control vaccine. This sequence joins TRBV5-6 and TRBJ2-5; D may be TRBD1 or TRBD2 (5 bases each). This TCR was recovered from an adult who received the MenACWY meningococcal vaccine as a control. The CDR3 is CASSSRDGKQTQYF. CDR3 sequence (DNA): TGTGCCAGCAGCTCCCGGGACGGCAAACAGACCCAGTACTTC.